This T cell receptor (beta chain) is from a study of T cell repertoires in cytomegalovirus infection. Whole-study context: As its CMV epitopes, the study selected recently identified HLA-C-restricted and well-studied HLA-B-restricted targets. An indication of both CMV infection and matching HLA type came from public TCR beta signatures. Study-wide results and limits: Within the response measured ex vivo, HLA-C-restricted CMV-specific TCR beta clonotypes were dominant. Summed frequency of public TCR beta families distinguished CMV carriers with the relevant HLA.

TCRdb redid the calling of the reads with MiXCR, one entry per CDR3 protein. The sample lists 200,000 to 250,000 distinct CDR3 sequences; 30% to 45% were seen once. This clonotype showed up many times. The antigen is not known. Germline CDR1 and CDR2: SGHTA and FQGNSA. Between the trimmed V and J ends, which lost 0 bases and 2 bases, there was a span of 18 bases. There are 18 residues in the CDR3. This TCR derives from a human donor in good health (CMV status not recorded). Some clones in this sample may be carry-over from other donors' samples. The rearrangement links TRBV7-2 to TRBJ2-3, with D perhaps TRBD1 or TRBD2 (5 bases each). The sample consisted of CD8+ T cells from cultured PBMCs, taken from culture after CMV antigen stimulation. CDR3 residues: CASSLALASGRFTDTQYF. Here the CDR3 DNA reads TGTGCCAGCAGCTTAGCGCTGGCATCGGGACGTTTCACAGATACGCAGTATTTT. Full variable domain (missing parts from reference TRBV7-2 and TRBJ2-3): GAGVSQSPSNKVTEKGKDVELRCDPISGHTALYWYRQSLGQGLEFLIYFQGNSAPDKSGLPSDRFSAERTGGSVSTLTIQRTQQEDSAVYLCASSLALASGRFTDTQYFGPGTRLTVL.